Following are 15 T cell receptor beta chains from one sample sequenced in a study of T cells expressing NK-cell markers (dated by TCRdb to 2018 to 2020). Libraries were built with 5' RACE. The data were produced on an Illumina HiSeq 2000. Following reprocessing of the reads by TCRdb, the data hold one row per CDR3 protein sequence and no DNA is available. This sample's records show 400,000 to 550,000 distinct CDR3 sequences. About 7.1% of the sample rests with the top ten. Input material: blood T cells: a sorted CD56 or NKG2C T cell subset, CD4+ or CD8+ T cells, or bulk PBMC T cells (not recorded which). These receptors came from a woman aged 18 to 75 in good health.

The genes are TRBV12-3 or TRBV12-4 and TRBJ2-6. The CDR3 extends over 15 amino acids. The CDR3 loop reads CASKFRISGANVLTF.

Here the CDR3 reads CATSDATDSKETQYF. This chain connects TRBV24-1 to TRBJ2-5; the TCRdb D gene call, TRBD2, has no DNA to confirm it. The germline CDR1 and CDR2 sequences are KGHDR and SFDVKD. The CDR3 is 15 amino acids.

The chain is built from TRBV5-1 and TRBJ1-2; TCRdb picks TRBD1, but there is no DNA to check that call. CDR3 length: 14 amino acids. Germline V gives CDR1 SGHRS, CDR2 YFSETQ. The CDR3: CASSNQGGPGGYTF.

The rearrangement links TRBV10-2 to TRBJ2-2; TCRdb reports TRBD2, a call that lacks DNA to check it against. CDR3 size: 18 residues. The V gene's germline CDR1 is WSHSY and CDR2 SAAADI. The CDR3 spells CASYGTSGVVTNTGELFF.

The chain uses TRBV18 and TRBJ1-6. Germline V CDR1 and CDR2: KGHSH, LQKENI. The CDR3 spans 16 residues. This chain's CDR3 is CASSPYRDGTELALHF.

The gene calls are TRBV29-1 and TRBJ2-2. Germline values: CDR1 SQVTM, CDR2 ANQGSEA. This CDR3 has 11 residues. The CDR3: CSGLNTGELFF.

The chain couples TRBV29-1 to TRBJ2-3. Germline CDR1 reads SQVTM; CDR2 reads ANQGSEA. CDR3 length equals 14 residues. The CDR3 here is CSVEDLAGTDTQYF.

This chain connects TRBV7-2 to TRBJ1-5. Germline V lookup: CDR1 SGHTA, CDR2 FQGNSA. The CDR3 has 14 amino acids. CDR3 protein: CASSAGRNNQPQHF.

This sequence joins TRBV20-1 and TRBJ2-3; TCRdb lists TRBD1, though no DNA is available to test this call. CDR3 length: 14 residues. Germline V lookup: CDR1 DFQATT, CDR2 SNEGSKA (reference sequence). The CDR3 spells CSARVTGGTDTQYF.

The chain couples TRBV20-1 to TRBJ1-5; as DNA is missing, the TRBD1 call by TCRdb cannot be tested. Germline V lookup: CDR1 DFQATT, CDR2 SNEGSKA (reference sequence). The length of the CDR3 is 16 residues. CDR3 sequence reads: CSASAIDRDSNQPQHF.

The CDR3 spells CSVTPGQGSTDTQYF. V usage is TRBV29-1 and J usage is TRBJ2-3; the D call of TRBD1 rests on TCRdb alone, since no DNA is present to check it. The CDR3 is made up of 15 amino acids. CDR1 is SQVTM, CDR2 ANQGSEA, per germline.

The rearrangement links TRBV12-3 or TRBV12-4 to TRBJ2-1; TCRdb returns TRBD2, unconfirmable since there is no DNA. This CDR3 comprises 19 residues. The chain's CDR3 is CASSFSSWVAGGSANEQFF.

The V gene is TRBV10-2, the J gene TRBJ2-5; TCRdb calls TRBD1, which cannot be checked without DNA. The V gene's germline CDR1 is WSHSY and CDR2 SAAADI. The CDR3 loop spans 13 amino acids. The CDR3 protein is CASVRDSKETQYF.

The CDR3 sequence is CASSYGTGLDYGYTF. The chain links TRBV7-9 to TRBJ1-2; the D call from TCRdb, TRBD1, cannot be confirmed without DNA. CDR1 is SEHNR and CDR2 is FQNEAQ in the germline V gene (reference sequence). This CDR3 contains 15 residues. Complete variable domain (other parts from reference TRBV7-9 and TRBJ1-2): DTGVSQNPRHKITKRGQNVTFRCDPISEHNRLYWYRQTLGQGPEFLTYFQNEAQLEKSRLLSDRFSAERPKGSFSTLEIQRTEQGDSAMYLCASSYGTGLDYGYTFGSGTRLTVV.

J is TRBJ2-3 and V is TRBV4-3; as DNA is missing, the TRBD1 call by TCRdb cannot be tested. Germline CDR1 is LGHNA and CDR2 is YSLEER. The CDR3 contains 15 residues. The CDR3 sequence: CASSQDTGGGDTQYF.